This entry lists 21 T cell receptor beta chains sequenced from one sample in a study of T cells in Graves' hyperthyroidism and ophthalmopathy. Researchers amplified the TCR beta CDR3 regions from RNA transcripts. HTBI primers were the set used in a first-round RT-PCR of the TCR CDR3. TCRdb called the multiplex PCR reads again in MiXCR, with one record for every CDR3 protein. The table has around 600,000 distinct CDR3 sequences, about 14% seen once. The sample was blood. The source is a woman aged 45-65 years with Graves' ophthalmopathy.

This clonotype has a count of ten or more. This chain uses TRBV5-1 with TRBJ2-7; D possibly uses TRBD1 or TRBD2 (6 bases each). The CDR3 extends over 16 amino acids. CDR1 is SGHRS, CDR2 YFSETQ, per germline. The ends were cut back, 2 bases at V and 2 bases at J, with 17 bases in the middle. CDR3 sequence (DNA): TGCGCCAGCAGCTTTCTAGCGCCAGGGGTTACCTACGAGCAGTACTTC. This sequence encodes CASSFLAPGVTYEQYF. Supplemented by reference TRBV5-1 and TRBJ2-7, the full variable domain reads KAGVTQTPRYLIKTRGQQVTLSCSPISGHRSVSWYQQTPGQGLQFLFEYFSETQRNKGNFPGRFSGRQFSNSRSEMNVSTLELGDSALYLCASSFLAPGVTYEQYFGPGTRLTVT.

This clonotype was found many times. The chain recombines TRBV29-1 with TRBJ1-1; 9 bases agree with TRBD1. The V gene's germline CDR1 is SQVTM and CDR2 ANQGSEA. The CDR3 sequence is 13 residues long. J was trimmed by 0 bases and V by 7 bases; bases with no gene match: 3. The CDR3 DNA reads as TGCAGCGCCGGGACAGGGATGAACACTGAAGCTTTCTTT. It yields the protein CSAGTGMNTEAFF.

The chain combines TRBV15 with TRBJ1-1, with 12 positions matching TRBD1. This CDR3 has 19 residues. The germline V gene encodes CDR1 LNHNV and CDR2 YYDKDF (reference sequence). The V and J ends lost 0 bases and 1 base, in that order; junction bases with no gene match: 9. The CDR3 sequence is CATSRDIRDRGLANTEAFF. In DNA form, the CDR3 reads TGTGCCACCAGCAGAGATATCCGGGACAGGGGGCTTGCGAACACTGAAGCTTTCTTT.

This clonotype was detected many times. This sequence joins TRBV30 and TRBJ1-1; a possible D gene is TRBD1 (5 bases). Germline V lookup: CDR1 GTSNPN, CDR2 SVGIG (reference sequence). Trimming removed 4 bases from V and 0 bases from J, with 18 bases in between. The CDR3 runs to 16 residues. The CDR3 nucleotides are TGTGCCTGGATATATGCAGGGTCAGTAGTGAACACTGAAGCTTTCTTT. This translates into CAWIYAGSVVNTEAFF.

This clonotype was counted at least ten times. The chain joins TRBV11-2 to TRBJ2-3; D gene ambiguous. CDR1 is SGHAT and CDR2 is FQNNGV in the germline V gene. This CDR3 contains 14 residues. The V and J ends lost 1 base and 2 bases respectively, with 7 bases between them. CDR3 coding DNA: TGTGCCAGCAGCTTAGGGCACTTCACAGATACGCAGTATTTT. This encodes CASSLGHFTDTQYF.

This clonotype was counted between two and nine times. This chain connects TRBV6-1 to TRBJ2-7, with a tentative D call TRBD2 (5 bases). Trimming left V 3 bases short and J 3 bases short, with 15 bases between. Germline V gene sequence: CDR1 MNHNS, CDR2 SASEGT. This CDR3 is built from 15 residues. The CDR3 DNA reads as TGTGCCAGCAGTGATGGTAGCGTCCCAGTCTACGAGCAGTACTTC. It encodes CASSDGSVPVYEQYF.

This clonotype was detected many times. This chain connects TRBV15 to TRBJ2-3; 9 nucleotides align to TRBD2. The germline gives CDR1 LNHNV, CDR2 YYDKDF (reference sequence). The CDR3 is made up of 15 amino acids. J lost 6 bases, V lost 1 base, and 5 bases had no gene match. CDR3 in DNA: TGTGCCACCAGCAGAGTATTAGCGGGAGCTGATACGCAGTATTTT. Translated: CATSRVLAGADTQYF.

In the case of this clonotype: One base away lies a much larger clone, so this may be a sequencing read error. The chain is built from TRBV7-3 and TRBJ2-1, with TRBD2 matching 7 bases. V lost 7 bases to trimming and J lost 3 bases; unmatched junction nucleotides: 6. The CDR3 covers 14 residues. CDR1 is SGHTA and CDR2 is FQGTGA in the germline V gene. Here the CDR3 DNA reads TGTGCCAGCAAAGCGAGCGGGGACTACAATGAGCAGTTCTTC. This gives the protein CASKASGDYNEQFF.

Many counts were recorded for this clonotype. This chain connects TRBV28 to TRBJ2-5, with TRBD1 matching over 12 bases. Per the germline V gene, CDR1 is MDHEN and CDR2 is SYDVKM. V shed 6 bases and J 5 bases; nucleotides not matched to a gene: 10. The CDR3 runs 16 residues. The CDR3 DNA reads as TGTGCCAGCAGCCCGAGGGGACAGGGGGCCGTTGAGACCCAGTACTTC. Its protein is CASSPRGQGAVETQYF.

The chain joins TRBV15 to TRBJ2-1; 7 bases are shared with TRBD2. CDR3 length equals 17 residues. The junction had 9 bases not matched to a gene; V was cut back by 1 base and J by 3 bases. The germline V gene encodes CDR1 LNHNV and CDR2 YYDKDF (reference sequence). DNA for the CDR3: TGTGCCACCAGCAGAGCCGGCGGGGGATCTGTCTACAATGAGCAGTTCTTC. Its protein product is CATSRAGGGSVYNEQFF. The full variable domain, its missing parts supplied by reference TRBV15 and TRBJ2-1, is DAMVIQNPRYQVTQFGKPVTLSCSQTLNHNVMYWYQQKSSQAPKLLFHYYDKDFNNEADTPDNFQSRRPNTSFCFLDIRSPGLGDTAMYLCATSRAGGGSVYNEQFFGPGTRLTVL.

This clonotype was seen a handful of times. The rearrangement uses TRBV6-1 and TRBJ2-7; 11 bases are a match to TRBD1. Germline V lookup: CDR1 MNHNS, CDR2 SASEGT. CDR3 size: 14 residues. The V gene end was trimmed by 5 bases and the J gene end by 6 bases; junction bases not matched to a gene: 6. CDR3 DNA: TGTGCCAGCAGTTTCGCCGGGACAGGGGGCGAGCAGTACTTC. Its translation: CASSFAGTGGEQYF.

There are many counts of this clonotype. The V call is TRBV24-1, the J call TRBJ2-1, with 9 bases matching TRBD2. Losses at the gene ends were 4 bases for V and 4 bases for J; bases not matched to a gene: 7. CDR1 is KGHDR and CDR2 is SFDVKD in the germline V gene. The CDR3 is 16 amino acids. Here the CDR3 reads CATSDPASGIYNEQFF. CDR3 coding DNA: TGTGCCACCAGTGACCCCGCTAGCGGGATTTACAATGAGCAGTTCTTC.

In this sample, this clonotype turned up many times. The chain joins TRBV11-2 to TRBJ2-5; 9 bases are a match to TRBD1. Per germline, CDR1 SGHAT and CDR2 FQNNGV. CDR3 length equals 20 residues. J lost 2 bases, V lost 1 base, and 17 bases had no gene match. CDR3 nucleotide sequence: TGTGCCAGCAGCTTAGGGCATCCGGGACAGGGCCAAACCCTACAAGAGACCCAGTACTTC. Its protein product is CASSLGHPGQGQTLQETQYF.

This clonotype was counted ten times or more. The chain joins TRBV10-3 to TRBJ2-5; D is unresolved. V lost 4 bases and J lost 5, with 11 bases in between. Germline values: CDR1 ENHRY, CDR2 SYGVKD. The CDR3 covers 13 residues. The CDR3 sequence: CAISGTGVETQYF. The CDR3 DNA reads as TGTGCCATCAGTGGAACTGGGGTCGAGACCCAGTACTTC.

The sample holds a few counts of this clonotype. At one boundary the junction diverges from the germline segment, which might be a read error. CDR3 coding DNA: TGTGCTAGCAGCCCCCGTACTAGCGGAGGCGGGGGGGGTGAGCAGTACTTC. Its protein product is CASSPRTSGGGGGEQYF. The chain carries TRBV7-7 and TRBJ2-7; the match to TRBD2 covers 9 bases. The CDR3 loop spans 17 amino acids. CDR1 and CDR2 (germline): SSHAT, FNYEAQ (reference sequence).

This clonotype came up many times. This sequence joins TRBV5-1 and TRBJ2-7; 11 bases are a match to TRBD2. From germline, CDR1 is SGHRS and CDR2 YFSETQ. The length of the CDR3 is 16 residues. Trimming cost V 1 base and J 3 bases; bases outside gene matches: 6. The CDR3 reads CASSLSSGRAVYEQYF. As DNA, the CDR3 is TGCGCCAGCAGCTTGAGTAGCGGGAGGGCCGTCTACGAGCAGTACTTC.

Many counts were recorded for this clonotype. The gene calls are TRBV24-1 and TRBJ2-1, with unresolved D. This CDR3 is 18 amino acids long. With 3 bases removed from V and 7 bases from J, the gap between germline ends came to 24 bases. Per germline, CDR1 KGHDR and CDR2 SFDVKD. CDR3 sequence: CATSDTVVNRRSTNEQFF. CDR3 DNA: TGTGCCACCAGTGATACTGTCGTGAATAGGCGAAGTACGAATGAGCAGTTCTTC.

The chain joins TRBV10-3 to TRBJ2-2, with 11 bases that match TRBD2. The CDR3 spans 16 residues. CDR1 and CDR2 from the germline V gene are ENHRY and SYGVKD. The trim removed 6 bases at V and 3 bases at J, leaving 6 bases unmatched. This chain's CDR3 is CAISGTSGTDTGELFF. Here the CDR3 DNA reads TGTGCCATCAGCGGGACTAGCGGTACCGACACCGGGGAGCTGTTTTTT.

This clonotype has ten or more counts. The chain uses TRBV5-1 and TRBJ2-1, with D possibly TRBD1 on 6 matching bases. V shed 1 base and J shed 7 bases, with 15 bases lying between them. The V gene's germline CDR1 is SGHRS and CDR2 YFSETQ. This CDR3 has 15 residues. The CDR3, as DNA: TGCGCCAGCAGCTTGCAGGGGCCAGGGGTTAATGAGCAGTTCTTC. This codes for CASSLQGPGVNEQFF.

The table lists this clonotype with a few counts. The J gene is TRBJ2-1, the V gene TRBV6-1; 10 bases fit TRBD2. The CDR3 loop spans 18 amino acids. J was trimmed by 7 bases and V by 8 bases; bases with no gene match: 20. CDR1 and CDR2 (germline): MNHNS, SASEGT. CDR3 protein: CASRVRLALAGVWNEQFF. CDR3 sequence (DNA): TGTGCCAGCCGAGTCCGGCTGGCCCTAGCGGGAGTTTGGAATGAGCAGTTCTTC.

This clonotype showed up just a few times. V is TRBV30 and J is TRBJ1-1; D might be TRBD1 (5 bases). CDR3 length: 19 residues. V was trimmed by 3 bases and J by 6 bases, leaving 32 bases between them. Germline V gene data show CDR1 as GTSNPN and CDR2 as SVGIG (reference sequence). CDR3 amino acids: CAWRGVRVKDPGGGAEAFF. CDR3 DNA: TGTGCCTGGAGAGGGGTCAGGGTTAAAGATCCTGGCGGCGGAGCTGAAGCTTTCTTT.